This T cell receptor beta chain was captured in a study of cytomegalovirus exposure and HLA in healthy donors. Study-wide points: In a later analysis, compared with equally common non-associated chains, HLA-associated beta chains were more expanded.

As regards this clone: The target antigen is unknown.

The PCR used 60 Vbeta and 13 Jbeta primers. Generated by immunoSEQ multiplex PCR, the TCRdb table keeps only in-frame clones and is missing some. The sample holds about 110,000 clones; less than 20% are singletons and the top ten take over 1.5%. This CDR3 has 16 amino acids. The germline V gene encodes CDR1 SGHKS and CDR2 YYEKEE (reference sequence). V was trimmed by 3 bases and J by 4 bases, leaving 19 bases between them. This clonotype originated in a young woman in good health and CMV-seronegative. Sample: PBMCs. The rearrangement links TRBV5-5 to TRBJ1-2, with D possibly matching TRBD1 (5 bases). CDR3 in DNA: TGTGCCAGCAGCTCGGAATGGGGGGTGAGAGGCTATGGCTACACCTTC. Translated, it gives CASSSEWGVRGYGYTF.